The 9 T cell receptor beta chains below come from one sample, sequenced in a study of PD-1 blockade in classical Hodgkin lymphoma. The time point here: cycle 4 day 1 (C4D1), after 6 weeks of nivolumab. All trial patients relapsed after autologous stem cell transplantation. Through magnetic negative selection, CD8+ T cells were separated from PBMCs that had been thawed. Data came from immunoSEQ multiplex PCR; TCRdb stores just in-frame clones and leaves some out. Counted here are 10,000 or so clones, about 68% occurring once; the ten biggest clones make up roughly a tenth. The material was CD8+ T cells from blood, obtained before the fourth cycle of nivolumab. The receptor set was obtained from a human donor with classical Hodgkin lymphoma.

CDR3 sequence: CASSGGGNFHEQYF. The CDR3 nucleotides read TGTGCCAGCAGTGGGGGGGGGAATTTCCACGAGCAGTACTTC. V is TRBV2 and J is TRBJ2-7, with TRBD2 matching over 7 bases. This CDR3 has 14 amino acids. CDR1 and CDR2 (germline): SNHLY, FYNNEI. The V gene end was trimmed by 4 bases and the J gene end by 5 bases; junction bases not matched to a gene: 8.

This chain's CDR3 is CASSWTGVGELFF. The CDR3 nucleotides are TGTGCCAGCTCCTGGACAGGGGTCGGGGAGCTGTTTTTT. This chain joins TRBV18 and TRBJ2-2; 9 nucleotides line up with TRBD1. CDR1 is KGHSH, CDR2 LQKENI, per germline. The CDR3 is 13 amino acids. V was pared by 6 bases and J by 7 bases, with 3 bases of the junction left unmatched. The whole variable domain, filled in from reference TRBV18 and TRBJ2-2, reads NAGVMQNPRHLVRRRGQEARLRCSPMKGHSHVYWYRQLPEEGLKFMVYLQKENIIDESGMPKERFSAEFPKEGPSILRIQQVVRGDSAAYFCASSWTGVGELFFGEGSRLTVL.

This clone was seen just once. The CDR3 region is CASSRTSTEAFF. CDR3 DNA sequence: TGTGCCAGCAGTCGGACAAGCACTGAAGCTTTCTTT. The chain carries TRBV28 and TRBJ1-1, with D perhaps matching TRBD1 (5 bases). Germline V CDR1 and CDR2: MDHEN, SYDVKM. This CDR3 region has 12 residues. Between the trimmed V and J ends, which lost 5 bases and 4 bases, there was a span of 8 bases.

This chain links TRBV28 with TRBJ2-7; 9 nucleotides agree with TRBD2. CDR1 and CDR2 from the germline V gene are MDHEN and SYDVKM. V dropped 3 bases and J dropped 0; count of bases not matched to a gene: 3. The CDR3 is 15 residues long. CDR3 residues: CASSFRSGSSYEQYF. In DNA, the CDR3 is TGTGCCAGCAGTTTCCGTAGCGGGAGCTCCTACGAGCAGTACTTC.

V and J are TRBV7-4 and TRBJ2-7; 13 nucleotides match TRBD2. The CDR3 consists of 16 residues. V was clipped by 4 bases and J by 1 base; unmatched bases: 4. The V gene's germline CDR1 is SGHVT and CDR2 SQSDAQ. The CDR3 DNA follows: TGTGCCAGCAGCTGGGTACTAGCGGGAGGGTCCTACGAGCAGTACTTC. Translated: CASSWVLAGGSYEQYF.

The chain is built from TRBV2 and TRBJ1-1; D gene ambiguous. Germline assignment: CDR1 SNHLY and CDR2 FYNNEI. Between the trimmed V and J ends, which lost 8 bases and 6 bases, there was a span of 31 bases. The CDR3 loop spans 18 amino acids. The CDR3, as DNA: TGTGCCAGCGTGCAAAGAGGGAGTACGGTCGTGGGGTTACCTGAAGCTTTCTTT. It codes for CASVQRGSTVVGLPEAFF.

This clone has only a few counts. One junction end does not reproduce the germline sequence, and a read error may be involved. In nucleotides, the CDR3 is TGCGCCAGCAGCCCTGTTAGGGGGAGCGGGAGTGTGCTGGACGAGCAGTACTTC. Translated: CASSPVRGSGSVLDEQYF. The rearrangement links TRBV7-9 to TRBJ2-7, with 8 bases lining up with TRBD2. This CDR3 has 18 amino acids. CDR1 and CDR2 from the germline V gene are SEHNR and FQNEAQ (reference sequence).

The CDR3 loop reads CASSLTSGIVETQYF. The CDR3 coding sequence is TGTGCCAGCAGCTTAACTAGCGGGATTGTGGAGACCCAGTACTTC. The chain is built from TRBV11-1 and TRBJ2-5; TRBD2 agrees at 10 bases. CDR1 is SGHAT and CDR2 is FQDESV in the germline V gene (reference sequence). The length of the CDR3 is 15 residues. The V and J ends lost 2 bases and 5 bases, in that order; junction bases with no gene match: 5.

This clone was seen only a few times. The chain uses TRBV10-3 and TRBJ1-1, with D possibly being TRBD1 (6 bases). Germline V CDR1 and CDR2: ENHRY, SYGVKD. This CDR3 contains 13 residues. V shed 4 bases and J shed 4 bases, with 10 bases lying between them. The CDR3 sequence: CAISGTVSTEAFF. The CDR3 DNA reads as TGTGCCATCAGTGGGACAGTTTCCACTGAAGCTTTCTTT.